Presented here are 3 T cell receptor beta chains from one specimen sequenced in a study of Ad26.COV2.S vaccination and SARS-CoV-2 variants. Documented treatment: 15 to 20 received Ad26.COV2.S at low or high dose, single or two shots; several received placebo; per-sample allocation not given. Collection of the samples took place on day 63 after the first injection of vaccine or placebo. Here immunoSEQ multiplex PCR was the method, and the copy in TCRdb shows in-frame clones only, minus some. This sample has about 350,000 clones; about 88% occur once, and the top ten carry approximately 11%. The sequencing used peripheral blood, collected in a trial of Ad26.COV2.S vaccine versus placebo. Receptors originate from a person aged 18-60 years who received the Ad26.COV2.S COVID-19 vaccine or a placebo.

CDR3 in amino acids: CASSLAQRPSHEQFF. The CDR3 bases are TGTGCCAGCAGTCTAGCGCAGAGACCTTCCCATGAGCAGTTCTTC. This chain links TRBV7-3 with TRBJ2-1; possible D gene TRBD2, 6 bases. V was shortened by 6 bases and J by 8 bases, with 20 bases between the two germline ends. Germline CDR1 SGHTA, CDR2 FQGTGA. The length of the CDR3 is 15 residues.

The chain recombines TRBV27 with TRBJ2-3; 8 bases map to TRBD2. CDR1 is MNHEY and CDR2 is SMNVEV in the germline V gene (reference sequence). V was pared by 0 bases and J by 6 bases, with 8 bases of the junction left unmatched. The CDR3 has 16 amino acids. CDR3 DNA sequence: TGTGCCAGCAGTTTATCTCGGGGGGGCCGTGTGGATACGCAGTATTTT. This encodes CASSLSRGGRVDTQYF.

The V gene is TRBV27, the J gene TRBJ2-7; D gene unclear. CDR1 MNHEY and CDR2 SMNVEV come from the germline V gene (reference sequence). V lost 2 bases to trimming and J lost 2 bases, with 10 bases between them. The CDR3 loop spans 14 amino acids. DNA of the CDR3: TGTGCCAGCAGTTTAGAGGCGAAAACCTACGAGCAGTACTTC. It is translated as CASSLEAKTYEQYF.